These 16 T cell receptor beta chains originate from one sample sequenced in a study of blood T cell repertoires in COVID-19. TCRdb keeps only in-frame clones here, not all; method: immunoSEQ multiplex PCR. The sample consists of 300,000 to 350,000 clones, approximately 88% of them appearing once. Specimen: PBMCs or T cells enriched from blood (not recorded which). These receptors originate from a man in his thirties or forties who had recovered from COVID-19.

This sequence joins TRBV7-9 and TRBJ1-2, with D perhaps matching TRBD1 (6 bases). From germline, CDR1 is SEHNR and CDR2 FQNEAQ (reference sequence). The ends were cut back, 4 bases at V and 2 bases at J, with 20 bases in the middle. The CDR3 loop spans 17 amino acids. CDR3 sequence (DNA): TGTGCCAGCAGCTGGACAGATAGAATGTCACCCAACTATGGCTACACCTTC. Its translation is CASSWTDRMSPNYGYTF.

The chain combines TRBV3-1 (or the pseudogene TRBV3-2) with TRBJ2-7, with D perhaps TRBD2 (6 bases). In germline, CDR1 is LGHDT, CDR2 YNNKEL (reference sequence). The CDR3 extends over 14 amino acids. Trimming removed 2 bases at V and 2 bases at J, with 10 bases between. Written as DNA, the CDR3 is TGTGCCAGCAGCCAATGGGACTTACCCTACGAGCAGTACTTC. Translating gives CASSQWDLPYEQYF.

The gene calls are TRBV7-6 and TRBJ2-5, with 13 bases that match TRBD2. The CDR3 is 16 residues long. CDR1 and CDR2 from the germline V gene are SGHVS and FNYEAQ. With V trimmed by 5 bases and J by 5 bases, 8 bases remained unmatched. The CDR3 nucleotides are TGTGCCAGCAGCATTCCGGGACTAGCGGGACGGGAGACCCAGTACTTC. It translates to CASSIPGLAGRETQYF.

The chain has TRBV15 and TRBJ2-4, with D possibly matching TRBD2 (5 bases). The CDR3 is 14 amino acids. V lost 1 base and J lost 8, with 12 bases in between. Germline V gene lookup returns CDR1 LNHNV and CDR2 YYDKDF (reference sequence). This CDR3 reads CATSRVSGADIQYF. CDR3 nucleotides: TGTGCCACCAGCAGAGTGAGCGGTGCGGACATTCAGTACTTC.

The CDR3 region is CASSHRDSPNEQFF. DNA for the CDR3: TGTGCCAGCAGTCACCGGGACAGCCCCAATGAGCAGTTCTTC. The chain combines TRBV6-5 with TRBJ2-1; 7 bases fit TRBD1. V lost 5 bases, J lost 6 bases, and 7 bases stayed unmatched. This CDR3 comprises 14 residues. From germline, CDR1 is MNHEY and CDR2 SVGAGI.

This sequence joins TRBV4-1 and TRBJ1-1, with a possible D match to TRBD1 (5 bases). The CDR3 has 13 residues. CDR1 is MGHRA and CDR2 is YSYEKL in the germline V gene. Deletions cut 0 bases from V and 6 bases from J, with 8 bases between. DNA of the CDR3: TGCGCCAGCAGCCAAGAATTCAGGGCTGAAGCTTTCTTT. Protein product: CASSQEFRAEAFF.

The V and J genes are TRBV10-1 and TRBJ2-7; a possible D gene is TRBD1 (5 bases). The ends were cut back, 6 bases at V and 2 bases at J, with 11 bases in the middle. The CDR3 consists of 13 residues. Germline lookup yields CDR1 WNHNN and CDR2 SYGVQD (reference sequence). This CDR3 is CASSPDSPYEQYF. The CDR3 bases are TGCGCCAGCAGCCCAGACAGTCCCTACGAGCAGTACTTC.

This clone was seen more than once but under ten times. V usage is TRBV5-1 and J usage is TRBJ2-7; D may be TRBD2 (6 bases). Trimming took off 7 bases at V and 5 bases at J, with 22 bases between the two ends. The CDR3 length is 15 residues. Germline CDR1 is SGHRS and CDR2 is YFSETQ. The CDR3 DNA follows: TGCGCCAGCGGGACCTGGGGAGGCGCTGGGGACGAGCAGTACTTC. Its protein product is CASGTWGGAGDEQYF.

The chain links TRBV5-1 to TRBJ1-1; 9 bases fit TRBD1. Germline V gene lookup returns CDR1 SGHRS and CDR2 YFSETQ. V lost 3 bases, J lost 4 bases, and 7 bases stayed unmatched. This CDR3 region has 15 residues. CDR3: CASSWTGTGSTEAFF. CDR3 DNA sequence: TGCGCCAGCAGCTGGACCGGGACAGGGAGCACTGAAGCTTTCTTT.

Points on this clone: In the same sample, other DNA sequences code for this CDR3. The CDR3 DNA is TGTGCCAGCTCCCCCGGAACAGAAGAGCAGTACTTC. Its protein product is CASSPGTEEQYF. The chain has TRBV18 and TRBJ2-7; no reliable D call. The CDR3 has 12 residues. CDR1 is KGHSH, CDR2 LQKENI, per germline. The V gene lost 6 bases and the J gene lost 7 bases, with 13 bases spanning the gap.

As for this clone: Distinct nucleotide sequences in the sample also encode this CDR3. The rearrangement uses TRBV10-1 and TRBJ1-5; D is undetermined. Germline values: CDR1 WNHNN, CDR2 SYGVQD (reference sequence). The length of the CDR3 is 13 residues. Deletions cut 3 bases from V and 4 bases from J, with 7 bases between. CDR3 region: CASSEAGNQPQHF. The CDR3 DNA reads as TGCGCCAGCAGTGAAGCGGGAAATCAGCCCCAGCATTTT.

CDR3 coding DNA: TGTGCCAGCAGCTCCCGACTGAATCGACGCTACGAGCAGTACTTC. Amino acids: CASSSRLNRRYEQYF. The V call is TRBV11-2, the J call TRBJ2-7; no reliable D call. There are 15 residues in the CDR3. Trimming removed 4 bases at V and 3 bases at J, with 16 bases between. Germline V CDR1 and CDR2: SGHAT, FQNNGV.

The count of this clone is one. The CDR3, as DNA: TGTGCCAGCAGCTTAGCTGCCACTAGCGGCCCAGATACGCAGTATTTT. The encoded protein is CASSLAATSGPDTQYF. The chain carries TRBV11-2 and TRBJ2-3; 8 nucleotides line up with TRBD2. The CDR3 extends over 16 amino acids. The V gene's germline CDR1 is SGHAT and CDR2 FQNNGV. V was clipped by 1 base and J by 4 bases; unmatched bases: 7.

The chain links TRBV28 to TRBJ2-7; 9 nucleotides line up with TRBD2. With V trimmed by 2 bases and J by 3 bases, 8 bases remained unmatched. Germline lookup yields CDR1 MDHEN and CDR2 SYDVKM. This CDR3 contains 16 residues. The CDR3 here is CASSLGSAGGLYEQYF. The CDR3 DNA is TGTGCCAGCAGTTTAGGTTCCGCGGGGGGGCTCTACGAGCAGTACTTC. Together with reference TRBV28 and TRBJ2-7, the CDR3 gives the full variable domain: DVKVTQSSRYLVKRTGEKVFLECVQDMDHENMFWYRQDPGLGLRLIYFSYDVKMKEKGDIPEGYSVSREKKERFSLILESASTNQTSMYLCASSLGSAGGLYEQYFGPGTRLTVT.

The chain couples TRBV27 to TRBJ2-1, with a weak D call TRBD2 (6 bases). With 10 bases removed from V and 9 bases from J, the gap between germline ends came to 13 bases. Germline V gene sequence: CDR1 MNHEY, CDR2 SMNVEV (reference sequence). The CDR3 has 11 amino acids. The CDR3 region has the DNA TGTGCCACTACGCTCGGGGGTGAGCAGTTCTTC. Encoded protein: CATTLGGEQFF.

This clone appeared a few times. V and J are TRBV6-1 and TRBJ2-7, with D perhaps matching TRBD2 (6 bases). Germline V gene sequence: CDR1 MNHNS, CDR2 SASEGT. The length of the CDR3 is 15 residues. V was cut by 1 base and J by 2 bases, with 12 bases left in between. The CDR3 coding sequence is TGTGCCAGCAGTGAAGATGGGGGGAGCACCTACGAGCAGTACTTC. As protein: CASSEDGGSTYEQYF.